The 12 T cell receptor beta chains reported below all come from one sample, sequenced in a study of blood T cell repertoires in COVID-19. Data came from immunoSEQ multiplex PCR; TCRdb stores just in-frame clones and leaves some out. The table lists hundreds of thousands of clones, 70% to 90% of them singletons. The sequencing sample was made of peripheral blood. These receptors were collected from a woman in her 70s with active or convalescent COVID-19.

The V call is TRBV3-1 (or the pseudogene TRBV3-2), the J call TRBJ1-1; TRBD1 aligns across 7 bases. J was trimmed by 1 base and V by 5 bases; bases with no gene match: 4. Germline V gives CDR1 LGHDT, CDR2 YNNKEL (reference sequence). CDR3 length: 14 amino acids. The CDR3 is CASSARDRNTEAFF. The CDR3 nucleotides read TGTGCCAGCAGCGCACGGGACAGGAACACTGAAGCTTTCTTT.

This clone was recorded once. In nucleotides, the CDR3 is TGTGCCAGCAGCCAACAGGGAAACGAAAAACTGTTTTTT. Its translation: CASSQQGNEKLFF. V and J are TRBV9 and TRBJ1-4; a possible D gene is TRBD1 (6 bases). CDR3 length: 13 amino acids. V was pared by 4 bases and J by 8 bases, with 12 bases between. Looked up from germline, CDR1 is SGDLS and CDR2 is YYNGEE.

This sequence joins TRBV20-1 and TRBJ2-3, with D perhaps matching TRBD1 (6 bases). V gave up 3 bases and J gave up 2 bases, with 9 bases separating them. The CDR3 sequence is 13 residues long. Germline CDR1 DFQATT, CDR2 SNEGSKA (reference sequence). Written as DNA, the CDR3 is TGCAGTGCTAGTGGGGGCCTCACAGATACGCAGTATTTT. This sequence encodes CSASGGLTDTQYF.

This clone was counted between two and nine times. The chain is built from TRBV7-3 and TRBJ2-2; 9 bases fit TRBD1. The CDR3 length is 17 residues. V lost 5 bases and J lost 2; bases outside the gene matches: 9. CDR1 is SGHTA and CDR2 is FQGTGA in the germline V gene. The DNA for the CDR3 is TGTGCCAGCAGCGCCGGGACAGGGTCCCCAAACACCGGGGAGCTGTTTTTT. Protein product: CASSAGTGSPNTGELFF.

Notes on this clone: This sample also contains other DNA sequences that code for the same CDR3. The rearrangement joins TRBV7-2 to TRBJ2-7; 9 positions match TRBD1. The germline V gene encodes CDR1 SGHTA and CDR2 FQGNSA. The CDR3 covers 15 residues. V shed 1 base and J 4 bases; nucleotides not matched to a gene: 5. The CDR3 DNA reads as TGTGCCAGCAGCTTAGGTGGGACAGGGACATACGAGCAGTACTTC. Translated, it gives CASSLGGTGTYEQYF.

This clone was picked up one time. The V gene is TRBV4-1, the J gene TRBJ2-5; TRBD1 is a possible D gene (6 bases). V lost 2 bases, J lost 3 bases, and 10 bases lay in between. The CDR3 totals 14 residues. CDR1 MGHRA and CDR2 YSYEKL come from the germline V gene. The DNA of the CDR3 is TGCGCCAGCAGCCAACCAGGGGCAGAAGAGACCCAGTACTTC. Amino acid sequence: CASSQPGAEETQYF.

The chain employs TRBV27 and TRBJ2-2; 16 bases line up with TRBD2. The V segment lost 5 bases and the J segment 7 bases; nucleotides outside the gene matches: 13. Germline CDR1 MNHEY, CDR2 SMNVEV (reference sequence). The CDR3 has 19 amino acids. This CDR3 reads CASSPPGLAGGPKGGELFF. CDR3 sequence (DNA): TGTGCCAGCAGTCCACCGGGACTAGCGGGAGGGCCAAAAGGCGGGGAGCTGTTTTTT.

The table lists this clone with a count of one. The rearrangement uses TRBV28 and TRBJ1-5; 8 nucleotides match TRBD1. Germline trimming cut 5 bases from V and 4 bases from J; bases unmatched to any gene: 4. The CDR3 runs 14 residues. The germline CDR1 and CDR2 sequences are MDHEN and SYDVKM. The CDR3 DNA sequence: TGTGCCAGCAGTCAGGGGGCAAGGAATCAGCCCCAGCATTTT. It encodes CASSQGARNQPQHF.

This clone was detected only a few times. The V call is TRBV2, the J call TRBJ1-1, with 7 positions matching TRBD1. The length of the CDR3 is 15 residues. Germline loops: CDR1 SNHLY, CDR2 FYNNEI. V was clipped by 6 bases and J by 3 bases; unmatched bases: 10. The DNA of the CDR3 is TGTGCCAGCAGAGGTGCAGGGGGTGCGTACACTGAAGCTTTCTTT. Its protein product is CASRGAGGAYTEAFF. The entire variable domain, with the rest obtained from reference TRBV2 and TRBJ1-1, is as follows: EPEVTQTPSHQVTQMGQEVILRCVPISNHLYFYWYRQILGQKVEFLVSFYNNEISEKSEIFDDQFSVERPDGSNFTLKIRSTKLEDSAMYFCASRGAGGAYTEAFFGQGTRLTVV.

This clone was found once. The genes are TRBV19 and TRBJ2-5; D is undetermined. The length of the CDR3 is 11 residues. From germline, CDR1 is LNHDA and CDR2 SQIVND (reference sequence). V was clipped by 6 bases and J by 4 bases, with 6 bases between them. CDR3 DNA: TGTGCCAGTAGAAGAGGAGAGACCCAGTACTTC. Its translation: CASRRGETQYF.

This clone showed up just once. The CDR3 spells CASSKNRGSVDNSPLHF. CDR3 DNA sequence: TGTGCCAGCAGTAAGAACAGGGGGTCGGTGGATAATTCACCCCTCCACTTT. The chain links TRBV27 to TRBJ1-6, with 8 bases that match TRBD1. In germline, CDR1 is MNHEY, CDR2 SMNVEV (reference sequence). This CDR3 spans 17 amino acids. The ends lost 5 bases at V and 5 bases at J; junction bases unmatched: 11.

The gene calls are TRBV4-3 and TRBJ2-1; 8 positions agree with TRBD2. This CDR3 has 17 residues. The V gene's germline CDR1 is LGHNA and CDR2 YSLEER. V shed 0 bases and J 7 bases; nucleotides not matched to a gene: 11. The CDR3 DNA sequence: TGCGCCAGCAGCCAAGACCCGCGGGGGGCAATAAGTAATGAGCAGTTCTTC. Translation: CASSQDPRGAISNEQFF.